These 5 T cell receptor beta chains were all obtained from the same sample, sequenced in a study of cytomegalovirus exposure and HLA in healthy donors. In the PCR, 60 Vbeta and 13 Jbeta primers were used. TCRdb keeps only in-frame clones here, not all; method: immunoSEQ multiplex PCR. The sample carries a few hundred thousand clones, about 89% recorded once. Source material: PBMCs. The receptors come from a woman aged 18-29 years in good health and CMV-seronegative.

CDR3 nucleotide sequence: TGCGCCAGCGTCCTACCCTCGAGCTCCTACGAGCAGTACTTC. Its protein product is CASVLPSSSYEQYF. The chain employs TRBV10-2 and TRBJ2-7; D is unresolved. The CDR3 is 14 residues long. V was trimmed by 8 bases and J by 0 bases, leaving 14 bases between them. Per the germline V gene, CDR1 is WSHSY and CDR2 is SAAADI.

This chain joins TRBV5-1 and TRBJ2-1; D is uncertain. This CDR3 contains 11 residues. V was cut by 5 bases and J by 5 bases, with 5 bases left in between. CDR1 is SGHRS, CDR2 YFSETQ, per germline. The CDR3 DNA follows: TGCGCCAGCAGGCGTGACAATGAGCAGTTCTTC. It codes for CASRRDNEQFF.

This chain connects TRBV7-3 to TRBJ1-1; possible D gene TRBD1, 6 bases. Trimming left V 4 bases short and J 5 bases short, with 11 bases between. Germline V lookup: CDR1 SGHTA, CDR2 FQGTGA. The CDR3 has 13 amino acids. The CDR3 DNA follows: TGTGCCAGCAGCTCGGACAGAAGGACTGAAGCTTTCTTT. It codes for CASSSDRRTEAFF.

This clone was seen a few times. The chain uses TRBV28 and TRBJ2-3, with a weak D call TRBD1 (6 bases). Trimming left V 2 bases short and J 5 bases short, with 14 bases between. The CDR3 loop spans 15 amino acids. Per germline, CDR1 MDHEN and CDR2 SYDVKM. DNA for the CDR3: TGTGCCAGCAGTTTACCCAGGGGACATGGAGATACGCAGTATTTT. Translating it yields CASSLPRGHGDTQYF. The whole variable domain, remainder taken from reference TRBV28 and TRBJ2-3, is DVKVTQSSRYLVKRTGEKVFLECVQDMDHENMFWYRQDPGLGLRLIYFSYDVKMKEKGDIPEGYSVSREKKERFSLILESASTNQTSMYLCASSLPRGHGDTQYFGPGTRLTVL.

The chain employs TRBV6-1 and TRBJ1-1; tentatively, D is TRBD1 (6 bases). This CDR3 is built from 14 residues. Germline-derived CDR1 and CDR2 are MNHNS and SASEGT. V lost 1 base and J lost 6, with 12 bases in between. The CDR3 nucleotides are TGTGCCAGCAGTGAAGTCGGACAGTATTCTGAAGCTTTCTTT. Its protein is CASSEVGQYSEAFF.